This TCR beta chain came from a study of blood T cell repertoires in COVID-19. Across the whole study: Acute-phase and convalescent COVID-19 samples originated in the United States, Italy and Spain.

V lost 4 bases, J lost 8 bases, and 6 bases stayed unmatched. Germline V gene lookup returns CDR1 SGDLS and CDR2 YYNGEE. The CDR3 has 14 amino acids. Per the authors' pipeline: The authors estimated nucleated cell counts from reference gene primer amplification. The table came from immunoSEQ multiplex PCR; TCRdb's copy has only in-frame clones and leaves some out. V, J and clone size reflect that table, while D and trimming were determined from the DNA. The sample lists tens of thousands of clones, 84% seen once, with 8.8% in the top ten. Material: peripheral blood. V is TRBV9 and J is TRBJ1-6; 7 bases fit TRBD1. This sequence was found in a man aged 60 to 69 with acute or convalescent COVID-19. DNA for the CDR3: TGTGCCAGCAGCCTTCGACAGGGAGATTCACCCCTCCACTTT. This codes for CASSLRQGDSPLHF.